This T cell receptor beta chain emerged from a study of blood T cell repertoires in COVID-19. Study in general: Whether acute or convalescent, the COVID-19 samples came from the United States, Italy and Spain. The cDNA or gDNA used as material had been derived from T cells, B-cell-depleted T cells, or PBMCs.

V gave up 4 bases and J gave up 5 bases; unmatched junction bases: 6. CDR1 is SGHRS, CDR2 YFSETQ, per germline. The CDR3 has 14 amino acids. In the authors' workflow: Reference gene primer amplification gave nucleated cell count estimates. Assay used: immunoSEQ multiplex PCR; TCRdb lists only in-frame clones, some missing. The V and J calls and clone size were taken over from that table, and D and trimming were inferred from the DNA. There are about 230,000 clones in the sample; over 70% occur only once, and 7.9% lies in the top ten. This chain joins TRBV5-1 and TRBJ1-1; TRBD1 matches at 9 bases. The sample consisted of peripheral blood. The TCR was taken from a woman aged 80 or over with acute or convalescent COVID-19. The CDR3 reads CASSMGQGVTEAFF. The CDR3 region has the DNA TGCGCCAGCAGCATGGGACAGGGCGTGACTGAAGCTTTCTTT.